This entry describes one TCR beta chain. Its target is unknown. The assay was immunoSEQ multiplex PCR, and TCRdb's table has in-frame clones only and misses some. The sample includes fewer than 25,000 clones, around 79% of them seen just once. The data are from a study of vaccination effects on CD4 cells after COVID-19. General study findings and limits: Long after vaccination, the clones induced by infection and by vaccine shrank markedly in size.

Prior to sequencing, the ViraFEST assay stimulated PBMC with viral peptide pools, which expanded the antigen-specific CD4+ T cells. Following 10 days of culture, CD4+ T cells were isolated. Each participant was administered two doses of either the BNT162b2 or the mRNA-1273 vaccine. Both day 3 and day 7 saw half the medium replaced with IL-2 medium. The CDR3 extends over 16 amino acids. J gave up 3 bases and V 6 bases, and 6 bases lay outside the gene matches. Looked up from germline, CDR1 is SGHAT and CDR2 is FQNNGV. The sequence derives from a human donor who received a COVID-19 vaccine. J is TRBJ2-1 and V is TRBV11-2, with 12 bases lining up with TRBD2. The material was CD4+ T cells from PBMCs cultured with SARS-CoV-2 spike peptides, obtained after COVID-19 vaccination. CDR3 protein: CASRSRTSGNYNEQFF. The DNA of the CDR3 is TGTGCCAGCAGATCGAGGACTAGCGGGAACTACAATGAGCAGTTCTTC.